Each of the 27 T cell receptor beta chains below was sequenced from the same sample in a study of shared T cell receptors in the human thymus. Sequencing used immunoSEQ multiplex PCR; TCRdb keeps in-frame clones, though not all of them. The sample carries hundreds of thousands of clones, 87% recorded once. The data were also submitted as part of a second study, on human thymus T cells.

Sequenced: thymocytes. The receptors derive from a boy in the first two years of life with a congenital heart defect.

The chain is built from TRBV19 and TRBJ1-2; D is undetermined. CDR3 length: 17 residues. The V end lost 3 bases, the J end lost 0 bases, and 17 bases lay between the germline ends. The germline gives CDR1 LNHDA, CDR2 SQIVND (reference sequence). CDR3 protein: CASSMFWQAPTNYGYTF. The DNA of the CDR3 is TGTGCCAGTAGTATGTTCTGGCAGGCCCCAACTAACTATGGCTACACCTTC.

This chain joins TRBV4-1 and TRBJ1-5, with TRBD1 matching over 11 bases. The V segment lost 3 bases and the J segment 7 bases; nucleotides outside the gene matches: 8. The CDR3 covers 16 residues. Germline V gene sequence: CDR1 MGHRA, CDR2 YSYEKL. CDR3 DNA sequence: TGCGCCAGCAGCCAGAACCGGGACAGGGGGGACCAGCCCCAGCATTTT. It translates to CASSQNRDRGDQPQHF.

The V call is TRBV25-1, the J call TRBJ2-5, with D tentatively TRBD2 (5 bases). Trimming stripped 2 bases from V and 4 bases from J, with 14 bases between. Germline V gene sequence: CDR1 MGHDK, CDR2 SYGVNS. The CDR3 is 15 amino acids. The CDR3 loop is CASSERGRERETQYF. The CDR3 region has the DNA TGTGCCAGCAGTGAAAGAGGGAGAGAGAGAGAGACCCAGTACTTC.

V and J are TRBV4-3 and TRBJ2-6, with a weak D call TRBD2 (6 bases). With 3 bases removed from V and 3 bases from J, the gap between germline ends came to 15 bases. Germline V CDR1 and CDR2: LGHNA, YSLEER. The CDR3 is made up of 17 amino acids. The CDR3 DNA reads as TGCGCCAGCAGCCAGACTAGTGTTTTGGGTGGGGCCAACGTCCTGACTTTC. Protein product: CASSQTSVLGGANVLTF.

The chain employs TRBV4-1 and TRBJ2-3; D may be TRBD2 (6 bases). The V end was cut by 0 bases, the J end by 3 bases, with 28 bases between. CDR1 and CDR2 (germline): MGHRA, YSYEKL. This CDR3 spans 21 amino acids. DNA of the CDR3: TGCGCCAGCAGCCAAGAGGGCGGAGGGCCTAAACTCTATCCTACTACAGATACGCAGTATTTT. Translation: CASSQEGGGPKLYPTTDTQYF.

The chain is built from TRBV6-6 and TRBJ2-3, with 8 bases aligning to TRBD2. Germline V gene lookup returns CDR1 MNHNY and CDR2 SVGAGI (reference sequence). This CDR3 is 12 amino acids long. Germline trimming cut 5 bases from V and 9 bases from J; bases unmatched to any gene: 4. CDR3 nucleotides: TGTGCCAGCAGTACGACTAGCGCGACGCAGTATTTT. Translation gives CASSTTSATQYF.

The chain couples TRBV5-1 to TRBJ2-2; D is undetermined. CDR3 length equals 17 residues. CDR1 is SGHRS, CDR2 YFSETQ, per germline. Trimming removed 0 bases at V and 6 bases at J, with 18 bases between. CDR3 amino acids: CASSLDSGFSPAGELFF. CDR3 DNA: TGCGCCAGCAGCTTGGATTCAGGTTTCTCTCCGGCCGGGGAGCTGTTTTTT.

This clone has just a few counts. The chain links TRBV29-1 to TRBJ1-1; the D is unclear. The V gene's germline CDR1 is SQVTM and CDR2 ANQGSEA. With 4 bases removed from V and 3 bases from J, the gap between germline ends came to 6 bases. CDR3 length: 11 amino acids. The CDR3 DNA reads as TGCAGCGTTGGGGAGGACACTGAAGCTTTCTTT. Its translation: CSVGEDTEAFF. Based on the CDR3 plus reference TRBV29-1 and TRBJ1-1, the full variable domain is SAVISQKPSRDICQRGTSLTIQCQVDSQVTMMFWYRQQPGQSLTLIATANQGSEATYESGFVIDKFPISRPNLTFSTLTVSNMSPEDSSIYLCSVGEDTEAFFGQGTRLTVV.

This clone was seen a single time. The chain employs TRBV7-2 and TRBJ1-5; possibly TRBD1 for D (5 bases). The V end lost 2 bases, the J end lost 2 bases, and 16 bases lay between the germline ends. CDR3 length: 17 amino acids. In germline, CDR1 is SGHTA, CDR2 FQGNSA. CDR3 coding DNA: TGTGCCAGCAGCTTAAAGGCAGGGTCCCCATGCAATCAGCCCCAGCATTTT. The encoded protein is CASSLKAGSPCNQPQHF.

The V and J genes are TRBV18 and TRBJ1-1; no clear D. Trimming removed 4 bases from V and 4 bases from J, with 13 bases in between. CDR1 is KGHSH, CDR2 LQKENI, per germline. CDR3 length: 14 residues. DNA for the CDR3: TGTGCCAGCTCACGCTACCCTGGCGGCACTGAAGCTTTCTTT. Residues: CASSRYPGGTEAFF.

V is TRBV9 and J is TRBJ1-4, with 11 bases matching TRBD1. This CDR3 has 18 amino acids. Trimming removed 0 bases from V and 8 bases from J; junction bases left unmatched: 12. CDR1 and CDR2 (germline): SGDLS, YYNGEE. As DNA, the CDR3 is TGTGCCAGCAGCGTAGTAGCCCAACCGGGACAGGGGGGAGAAAAACTGTTTTTT. It specifies CASSVVAQPGQGGEKLFF.

Only one count was recorded for this clone. Written as DNA, the CDR3 is TGCGCCAGCAGCGAAAAGGGGGGACTAGCGGGAGGAAAAGGGACCGGGGAGCTGTTTTTT. This gives the protein CASSEKGGLAGGKGTGELFF. This chain links TRBV4-3 with TRBJ2-2; 15 bases match TRBD2. V gave up 5 bases and J gave up 5 bases; unmatched junction bases: 15. Germline-derived CDR1 and CDR2 are LGHNA and YSLEER. The CDR3 is 20 amino acids.

The chain is built from TRBV4-3 and TRBJ2-3; D gene ambiguous. CDR3 length equals 15 residues. The V gene lost 0 bases and the J gene lost 0 bases, with 7 bases spanning the gap. Germline loops: CDR1 LGHNA, CDR2 YSLEER. In nucleotides, the CDR3 is TGCGCCAGCAGCCAAGATTTCACTAGCACAGATACGCAGTATTTT. Its translation: CASSQDFTSTDTQYF.

The J gene is TRBJ2-1, the V gene TRBV19, with D possibly matching TRBD2 (6 bases). From germline, CDR1 is LNHDA and CDR2 SQIVND (reference sequence). The length of the CDR3 is 14 residues. V was trimmed by 5 bases and J by 5 bases, leaving 13 bases between them. The CDR3 sequence is CASSARDCNNEQFF. The CDR3 DNA reads as TGTGCCAGTAGTGCCCGGGACTGTAACAATGAGCAGTTCTTC.

J is TRBJ2-4 and V is TRBV28; a weak D match, TRBD2 (6 bases). Germline loops: CDR1 MDHEN, CDR2 SYDVKM. The CDR3 has 18 residues. Deletions cut 7 bases from V and 0 bases from J, with 22 bases between. In DNA form, the CDR3 reads TGTGCCAGCAACCCCGAATCCTTTGGCGGGGTAGCCAAAAACATTCAGTACTTC. It yields the protein CASNPESFGGVAKNIQYF.

V gene TRBV28 combines with J gene TRBJ1-2; D is unresolved. Trimming left V 6 bases short and J 7 bases short, with 15 bases between. This CDR3 contains 13 residues. The V gene's germline CDR1 is MDHEN and CDR2 SYDVKM. This CDR3 is CASRNDTDRGYTF. The CDR3 DNA reads as TGTGCCAGCAGAAACGACACCGATCGTGGCTACACCTTC.

J is TRBJ2-1 and V is TRBV18; tentatively, D is TRBD2 (6 bases). Trimming shortened V by 3 bases and J by 7 bases, and 7 bases separated the two germline ends. This CDR3 is built from 12 residues. From germline, CDR1 is KGHSH and CDR2 LQKENI. CDR3 in amino acids: CASSPAGNEQFF. The CDR3 DNA follows: TGTGCCAGCTCACCCGCGGGGAATGAGCAGTTCTTC.

Here the CDR3 DNA reads TGTGCCAGCAGTGAGGAGCGGAGTGAAGCTTTCTTT. It codes for CASSEERSEAFF. The chain employs TRBV5-5 and TRBJ1-1; D remains unclear. CDR1 and CDR2 from the germline V gene are SGHKS and YYEKEE (reference sequence). V lost 5 bases, J lost 7 bases, and 12 bases lay in between. The CDR3 totals 12 residues.

V usage is TRBV10-3 and J usage is TRBJ2-3; 9 nucleotides agree with TRBD1. The CDR3 is made up of 15 amino acids. Per the germline V gene, CDR1 is ENHRY and CDR2 is SYGVKD. V gave up 2 bases and J gave up 5 bases; unmatched junction bases: 5. CDR3 sequence reads: CAISEEDRGRDTQYF. The CDR3 nucleotides are TGTGCCATCAGTGAGGAGGACAGGGGAAGAGATACGCAGTATTTT.

This clone was picked up one time. The chain recombines TRBV15 with TRBJ2-7, with 9 bases lining up with TRBD2. Germline V CDR1 and CDR2: LNHNV, YYDKDF (reference sequence). After removal of 1 base from V and 2 bases from J, the junction contained 12 bases not matched to a gene. The CDR3 is made up of 18 amino acids. CDR3 DNA: TGTGCCACCAGCAGAGTGCGGGGGGGGCCAGTACGCCCCTACGAGCAGTACTTC. Protein sequence: CATSRVRGGPVRPYEQYF.

The chain couples TRBV5-1 to TRBJ1-1; D is unclear. Looked up from germline, CDR1 is SGHRS and CDR2 is YFSETQ. The CDR3 loop spans 13 amino acids. Between the trimmed V and J ends, which lost 4 bases and 1 base, there was a span of 8 bases. CDR3 DNA sequence: TGCGCCAGCAGCCGGGAAGGGAACACTGAAGCTTTCTTT. Residues: CASSREGNTEAFF. Full variable domain (missing parts from reference TRBV5-1 and TRBJ1-1): KAGVTQTPRYLIKTRGQQVTLSCSPISGHRSVSWYQQTPGQGLQFLFEYFSETQRNKGNFPGRFSGRQFSNSRSEMNVSTLELGDSALYLCASSREGNTEAFFGQGTRLTVV.

The CDR3 nucleotides read TGTGCCAGCAGCCCACCTATCCGTTCAAAAGGAGTGGAAAACGAGCAGTACTTC. The encoded protein is CASSPPIRSKGVENEQYF. This chain uses TRBV5-6 with TRBJ2-7; D uncertain. Germline V lookup: CDR1 SGHDT, CDR2 YYEEEE. The CDR3 has 18 residues. Trimming left V 4 bases short and J 5 bases short, with 28 bases between.

The CDR3, as DNA: TGCGCCAGCAGCCAAGATCCAGGAGGTGGCTACACCTTC. The encoded protein is CASSQDPGGGYTF. The chain is built from TRBV4-3 and TRBJ1-2; D is unclear. The ends were cut back, 0 bases at V and 7 bases at J, with 9 bases in the middle. The CDR3 length is 13 residues. In germline, CDR1 is LGHNA, CDR2 YSLEER.

The chain employs TRBV6-6 and TRBJ2-1, with a possible D match to TRBD2 (6 bases). The germline gives CDR1 MNHNY, CDR2 SVGAGI (reference sequence). This CDR3 comprises 13 residues. V was cut by 10 bases and J by 7 bases, with 17 bases left in between. The CDR3 loop is CATQRSGWNEQFF. CDR3 in DNA: TGTGCCACCCAGAGGAGCGGGTGGAATGAGCAGTTCTTC.

The V gene is TRBV4-1, the J gene TRBJ2-3; D may be TRBD1 (6 bases). The CDR3 has 14 amino acids. V dropped 4 bases and J dropped 4 bases, with 12 bases sitting between them. CDR1 MGHRA and CDR2 YSYEKL come from the germline V gene. The CDR3 here is CASSRLKGADTQYF. CDR3 nucleotide sequence: TGCGCCAGCAGCCGATTAAAGGGGGCAGATACGCAGTATTTT.

The genes are TRBV5-1 and TRBJ1-1; D unclear. The V end was cut by 2 bases, the J end by 1 base, with 9 bases between. Germline-derived CDR1 and CDR2 are SGHRS and YFSETQ. The CDR3 consists of 14 residues. CDR3 sequence reads: CASSFGDSNTEAFF. The CDR3, as DNA: TGCGCCAGCAGCTTCGGAGACTCGAACACTGAAGCTTTCTTT.

The V and J genes are TRBV30 and TRBJ1-2; 7 nucleotides agree with TRBD1. With V trimmed by 6 bases and J by 2 bases, 9 bases remained unmatched. CDR1 and CDR2 (germline): GTSNPN, SVGIG (reference sequence). The CDR3 is 14 amino acids. The CDR3 loop is CACPGQVRNYGYTF. In nucleotides, the CDR3 is TGTGCCTGCCCCGGACAGGTCCGAAACTATGGCTACACCTTC.